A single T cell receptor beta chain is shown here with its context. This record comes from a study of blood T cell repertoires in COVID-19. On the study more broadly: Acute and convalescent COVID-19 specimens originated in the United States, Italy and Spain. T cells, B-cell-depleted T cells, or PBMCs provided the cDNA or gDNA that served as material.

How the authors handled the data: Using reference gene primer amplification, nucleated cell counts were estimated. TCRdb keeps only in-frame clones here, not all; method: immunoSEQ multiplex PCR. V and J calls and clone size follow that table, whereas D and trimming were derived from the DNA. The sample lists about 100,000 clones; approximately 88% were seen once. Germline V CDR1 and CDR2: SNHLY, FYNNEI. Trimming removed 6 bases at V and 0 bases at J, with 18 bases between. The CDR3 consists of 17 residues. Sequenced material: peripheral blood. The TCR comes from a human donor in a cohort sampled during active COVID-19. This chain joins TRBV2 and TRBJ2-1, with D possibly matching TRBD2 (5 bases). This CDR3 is CASRRAASPSSYNEQFF. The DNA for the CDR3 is TGTGCCAGCAGGAGAGCGGCCAGCCCGAGCTCCTACAATGAGCAGTTCTTC.